This note documents a single TCR beta chain sequence. Its antigen is unknown. The sample comes from a study of CD8 T cells in ankylosing spondylitis. Library preparation for TCR beta used quantitative 5'-RACE with molecular barcodes. TCRdb called the 5' RACE reads again in MiXCR, with one record for every CDR3 protein. The sample includes about 750,000 distinct CDR3 sequences, around 20% of them seen just once. Study-level findings and limits: Among TCR beta sequences, a motif of eight or nine highly homologous variants appeared characteristic of ankylosing spondylitis blood.

The specimen sequenced was blood, either unsorted or a sorted T cell fraction (not recorded which). This TCR derives from a male donor with ankylosing spondylitis.

The CDR3 DNA follows: TGCAGTGCCCTAGATCCGGGACGGAACTACAATGAGCAGTTCTTC. Translating gives CSALDPGRNYNEQFF. The chain uses TRBV20-1 and TRBJ2-1; D may match TRBD1 or TRBD2 (5 bases each). V was clipped by 6 bases and J by 3 bases, with 18 bases between them. Germline lookup yields CDR1 DFQATT and CDR2 SNEGSKA (reference sequence). The CDR3 loop spans 15 amino acids.